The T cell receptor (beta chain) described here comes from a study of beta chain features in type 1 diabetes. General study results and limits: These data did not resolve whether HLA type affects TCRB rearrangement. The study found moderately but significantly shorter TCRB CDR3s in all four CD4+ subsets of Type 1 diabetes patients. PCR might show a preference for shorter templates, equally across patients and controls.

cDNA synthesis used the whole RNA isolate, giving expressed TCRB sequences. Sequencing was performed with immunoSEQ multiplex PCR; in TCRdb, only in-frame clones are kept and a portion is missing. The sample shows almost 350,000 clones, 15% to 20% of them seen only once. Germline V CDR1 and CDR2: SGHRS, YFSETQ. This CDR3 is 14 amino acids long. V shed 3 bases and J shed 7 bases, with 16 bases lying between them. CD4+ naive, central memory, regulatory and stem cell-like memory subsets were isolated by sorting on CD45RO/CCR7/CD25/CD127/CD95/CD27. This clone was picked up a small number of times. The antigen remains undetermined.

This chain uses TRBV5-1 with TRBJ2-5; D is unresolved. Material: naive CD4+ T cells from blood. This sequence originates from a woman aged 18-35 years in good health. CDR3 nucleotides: TGCGCCAGCAGCTCCTTGACTGGCTCGCGGACCCAGTACTTC. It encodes CASSSLTGSRTQYF.